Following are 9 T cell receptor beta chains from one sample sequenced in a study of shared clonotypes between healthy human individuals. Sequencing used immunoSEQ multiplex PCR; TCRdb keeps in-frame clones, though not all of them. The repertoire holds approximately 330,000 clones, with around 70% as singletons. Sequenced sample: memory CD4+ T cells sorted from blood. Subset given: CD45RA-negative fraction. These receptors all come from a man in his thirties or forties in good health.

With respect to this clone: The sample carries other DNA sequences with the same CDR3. The CDR3 nucleotides read TGTGCCAGCAGTGAAATCTTGAACACTGAAGCTTTCTTT. Its protein is CASSEILNTEAFF. The V gene is TRBV6-1, the J gene TRBJ1-1; no clear D gene. Trimming pared 2 bases from V and 0 bases from J, leaving 4 bases between. This CDR3 spans 13 amino acids. Germline CDR1 MNHNS, CDR2 SASEGT.

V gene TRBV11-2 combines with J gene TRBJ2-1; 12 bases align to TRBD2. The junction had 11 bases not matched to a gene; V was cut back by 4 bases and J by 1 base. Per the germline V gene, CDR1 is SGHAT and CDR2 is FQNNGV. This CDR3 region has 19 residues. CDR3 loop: CASSYQTSGSLGSYNEQFF. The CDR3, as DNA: TGTGCCAGCAGCTATCAGACTAGCGGGAGTTTGGGTTCCTACAATGAGCAGTTCTTC. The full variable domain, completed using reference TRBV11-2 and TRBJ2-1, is EAGVAQSPRYKIIEKRQSVAFWCNPISGHATLYWYQQILGQGPKLLIQFQNNGVVDDSQLPKDRFSAERLKGVDSTLKIQPAKLEDSAVYLCASSYQTSGSLGSYNEQFFGPGTRLTVL.

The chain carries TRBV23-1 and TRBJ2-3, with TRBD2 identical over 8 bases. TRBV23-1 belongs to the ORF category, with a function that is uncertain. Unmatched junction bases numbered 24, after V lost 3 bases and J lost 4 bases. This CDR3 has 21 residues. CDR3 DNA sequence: TGCGCCAGCAGTCAGCCCAACCCCCCTCCTATCGGGCTAGCGGGTTCAGATACGCAGTATTTT. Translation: CASSQPNPPPIGLAGSDTQYF.

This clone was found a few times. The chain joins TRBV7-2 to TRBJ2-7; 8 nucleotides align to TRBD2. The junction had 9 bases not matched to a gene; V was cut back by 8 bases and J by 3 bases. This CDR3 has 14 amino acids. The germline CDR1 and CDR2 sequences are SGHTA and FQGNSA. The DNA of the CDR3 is TGTGCCAGCTCGAACGGGAGGGGGAACTACGAGCAGTACTTC. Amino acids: CASSNGRGNYEQYF.

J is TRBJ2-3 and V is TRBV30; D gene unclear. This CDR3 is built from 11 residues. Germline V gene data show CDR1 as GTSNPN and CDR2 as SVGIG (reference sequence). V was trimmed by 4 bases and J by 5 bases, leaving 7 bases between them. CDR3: CAWTYVDTQYF. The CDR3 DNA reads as TGTGCCTGGACCTATGTAGATACGCAGTATTTT.

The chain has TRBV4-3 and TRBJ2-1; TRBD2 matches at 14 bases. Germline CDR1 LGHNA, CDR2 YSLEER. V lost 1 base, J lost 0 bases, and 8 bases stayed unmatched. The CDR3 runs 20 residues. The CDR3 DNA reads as TGCGCCAGCAGCCAAGGACTAGCGGGAGGGCCGGGTGGCTCCTACAATGAGCAGTTCTTC. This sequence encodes CASSQGLAGGPGGSYNEQFF.

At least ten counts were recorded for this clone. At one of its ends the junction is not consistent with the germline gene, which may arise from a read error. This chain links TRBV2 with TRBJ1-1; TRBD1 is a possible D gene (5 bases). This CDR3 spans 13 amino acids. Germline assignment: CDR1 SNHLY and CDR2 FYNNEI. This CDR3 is CASSLTGGRQKGF. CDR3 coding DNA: TGTGCCAGCAGTCTTACGGGAGGAAGACAGAAAGGATTT.

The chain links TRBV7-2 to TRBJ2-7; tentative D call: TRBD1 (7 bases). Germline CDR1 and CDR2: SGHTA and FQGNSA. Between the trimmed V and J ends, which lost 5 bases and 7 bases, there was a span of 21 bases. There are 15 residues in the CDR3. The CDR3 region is CASSPLGTPGGEQYF. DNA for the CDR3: TGTGCCAGCAGCCCCCTCGGGACGCCAGGGGGGGAGCAGTACTTC. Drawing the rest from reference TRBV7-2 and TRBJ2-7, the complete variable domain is GAGVSQSPSNKVTEKGKDVELRCDPISGHTALYWYRQSLGQGLEFLIYFQGNSAPDKSGLPSDRFSAERTGGSVSTLTIQRTQQEDSAVYLCASSPLGTPGGEQYFGPGTRLTVT.

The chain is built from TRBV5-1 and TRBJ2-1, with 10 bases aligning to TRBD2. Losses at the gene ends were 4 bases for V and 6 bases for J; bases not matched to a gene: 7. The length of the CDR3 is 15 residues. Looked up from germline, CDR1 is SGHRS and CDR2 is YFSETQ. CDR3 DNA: TGCGCCAGCAGCGATAGCGGGAGGTCTTTCAATGAGCAGTTCTTC. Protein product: CASSDSGRSFNEQFF. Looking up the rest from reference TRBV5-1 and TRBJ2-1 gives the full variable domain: KAGVTQTPRYLIKTRGQQVTLSCSPISGHRSVSWYQQTPGQGLQFLFEYFSETQRNKGNFPGRFSGRQFSNSRSEMNVSTLELGDSALYLCASSDSGRSFNEQFFGPGTRLTVL.